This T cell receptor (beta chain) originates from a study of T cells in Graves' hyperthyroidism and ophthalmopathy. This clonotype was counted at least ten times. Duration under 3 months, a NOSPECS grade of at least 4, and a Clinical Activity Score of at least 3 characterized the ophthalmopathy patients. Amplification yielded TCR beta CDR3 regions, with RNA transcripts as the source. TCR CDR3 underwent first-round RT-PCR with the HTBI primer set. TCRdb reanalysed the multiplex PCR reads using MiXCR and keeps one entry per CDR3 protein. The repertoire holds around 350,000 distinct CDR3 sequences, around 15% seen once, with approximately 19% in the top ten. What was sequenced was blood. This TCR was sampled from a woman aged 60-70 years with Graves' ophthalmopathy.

In nucleotides, the CDR3 is TGTGCCAGCAGCCTCCAAAGCGCCTTGTCCTACGAGCAGTACTTC. Its translation: CASSLQSALSYEQYF. This chain joins TRBV7-2 and TRBJ2-7; D remains unclear. V dropped 5 bases and J dropped 1 base, with 15 bases sitting between them. The CDR3 spans 15 residues. Germline CDR1 is SGHTA and CDR2 is FQGNSA. The whole variable domain, filled in from reference TRBV7-2 and TRBJ2-7, reads GAGVSQSPSNKVTEKGKDVELRCDPISGHTALYWYRQSLGQGLEFLIYFQGNSAPDKSGLPSDRFSAERTGGSVSTLTIQRTQQEDSAVYLCASSLQSALSYEQYFGPGTRLTVT.